Listed here are 32 T cell receptor beta chains from one sample, sequenced in a study of vaccination and CD4 T cells after COVID-19. Cultured CD4+ T cell DNA was sequenced using the Oncomine TCR Beta short-read assay. TCRdb independently ran MiXCR on the PCR reads; one entry per CDR3 protein. Here the sample spans 20,000 or so distinct CDR3 sequences, about 61% being singletons. Treatment reported: approximately 11-day PBMC culture with coronavirus spike peptide pools or control peptides (ViraFEST assay). No antigen has been identified for these receptors. The sequenced material came from CD4+ T cells from blood, cultured in vitro. The receptors here all came from a human donor who had recovered from COVID-19.

V usage is TRBV7-8 and J usage is TRBJ1-5; D ambiguous. Germline CDR1 is SGHVS and CDR2 is FQNEAQ. The ends were cut back, 6 bases at V and 11 bases at J, with 14 bases in the middle. The CDR3 sequence is 12 residues long. In nucleotides, the CDR3 is TGTGCCAGCAGTAACTCATTGGGGACCCAGCATTTT. It encodes CASSNSLGTQHF.

This clonotype was picked up a small number of times. The genes are TRBV6-5 and TRBJ2-3, with TRBD1 identical over 10 bases. The CDR3 covers 24 residues. Germline CDR1 reads MNHEY; CDR2 reads SVGAGI. Unmatched junction bases numbered 27, after V lost 2 bases and J lost 1 base. Written as DNA, the CDR3 is TGTGCCAGCAGTTACCCGGGACAGGGGCCGGGAGGGCCTCCGAATACCTTGGGCACAGATACGCAGTATTTT. Protein sequence: CASSYPGQGPGGPPNTLGTDTQYF.

The chain uses TRBV6-5 and TRBJ2-1, with 16 nucleotides matching TRBD2. Germline V lookup: CDR1 MNHEY, CDR2 SVGAGI. The V gene end was trimmed by 4 bases and the J gene end by 1 base; junction bases not matched to a gene: 10. The CDR3 covers 20 residues. This CDR3 is CASSSPGTSGRARSYNEQFF. Written as DNA, the CDR3 is TGTGCCAGCAGTTCCCCAGGGACTAGCGGGAGGGCCAGGTCCTACAATGAGCAGTTCTTC.

The chain carries TRBV6-2 or TRBV6-3 and TRBJ1-1; no reliable D call. The CDR3 totals 14 residues. V was clipped by 6 bases and J by 4 bases, with 15 bases between them. CDR1 is MNHEY and CDR2 is SVGEGT in the germline V gene. This chain's CDR3 is CASRPGLDGTEAFF. In DNA form, the CDR3 reads TGTGCCAGCAGACCAGGACTCGATGGCACTGAAGCTTTCTTT.

The V and J genes are TRBV11-2 and TRBJ2-1; 9 nucleotides match TRBD2. Germline-derived CDR1 and CDR2 are SGHAT and FQNNGV. There are 13 residues in the CDR3. V was pared by 11 bases and J by 6 bases, with 8 bases of the junction left unmatched. Written as DNA, the CDR3 is TGTGCCTGCGCGGGAGGGCCTTTCAATGAGCAGTTCTTC. Translated, it gives CACAGGPFNEQFF. Full variable domain (missing parts from reference TRBV11-2 and TRBJ2-1): EAGVAQSPRYKIIEKRQSVAFWCNPISGHATLYWYQQILGQGPKLLIQFQNNGVVDDSQLPKDRFSAERLKGVDSTLKIQPAKLEDSAVYLCACAGGPFNEQFFGPGTRLTVL.

V usage is TRBV20-1 and J usage is TRBJ2-1; 7 positions match TRBD2. CDR1 is DFQATT and CDR2 is SNEGSKA in the germline V gene (reference sequence). The CDR3 extends over 15 amino acids. V gave up 6 bases and J gave up 9 bases; unmatched junction bases: 17. The CDR3 sequence is CSALSRGGSTSEQFF. The CDR3 coding sequence is TGCAGTGCCCTCTCGAGGGGCGGGAGTACAAGTGAGCAGTTCTTC.

The V gene is TRBV6-2 or TRBV6-3, the J gene TRBJ2-7; D remains ambiguous. Germline assignment: CDR1 MNHEY and CDR2 SVGEGT. With 2 bases removed from V and 1 base from J, the gap between germline ends came to 3 bases. CDR3 length: 12 amino acids. The CDR3 nucleotides read TGTGCCAGCAGTTACGTATCCTACGAGCAGTACTTC. Its translation is CASSYVSYEQYF.

This CDR3 is CASSSLTGSNQPQHF. The DNA of the CDR3 is TGTGCCAGCAGTTCGTTGACAGGTAGCAATCAGCCCCAGCATTTT. V gene TRBV6-5 combines with J gene TRBJ1-5; D might be TRBD1 (6 bases). The CDR3 loop spans 15 amino acids. The germline V gene encodes CDR1 MNHEY and CDR2 SVGAGI. V was clipped by 4 bases and J by 0 bases, with 10 bases between them.

The chain couples TRBV19 to TRBJ1-4, with 8 bases lining up with TRBD1. From germline, CDR1 is LNHDA and CDR2 SQIVND (reference sequence). The V gene end was trimmed by 6 bases and the J gene end by 6 bases; junction bases not matched to a gene: 6. This CDR3 region has 14 residues. The CDR3 DNA follows: TGTGCCAGTAGAACCAGGGGGCGGGATGAAAAACTGTTTTTT. Amino acids: CASRTRGRDEKLFF.

The CDR3 coding sequence is TGTGCCTGGGGGGCGCAGCAGCCGCCCTATGGCTACACCTTC. This codes for CAWGAQQPPYGYTF. The chain carries TRBV30 and TRBJ1-2; possible D gene TRBD1, 5 bases. Trimming removed 5 bases from V and 4 bases from J, with 17 bases in between. The CDR3 runs 14 residues. CDR1 is GTSNPN and CDR2 is SVGIG in the germline V gene (reference sequence).

The chain recombines TRBV5-1 with TRBJ2-2; D unresolved. CDR1 and CDR2 from the germline V gene are SGHRS and YFSETQ. The V and J ends lost 1 base and 2 bases respectively, with 6 bases between them. The length of the CDR3 is 14 residues. CDR3 residues: CASSLWANTGELFF. Here the CDR3 DNA reads TGCGCCAGCAGCTTGTGGGCTAACACCGGGGAGCTGTTTTTT.

The V call is TRBV23-1, the J call TRBJ2-2; D perhaps matches TRBD1 (6 bases). TRBV23-1 falls under the ORF class, with uncertain function. Trimming cost V 8 bases and J 0 bases, with 19 bases left between them. The CDR3 spans 17 residues. The CDR3 DNA is TGCGCCAGCGGGGAATCACAGGGCTACGCGAACACCGGGGAGCTGTTTTTT. It yields the protein CASGESQGYANTGELFF.

The chain combines TRBV24-1 with TRBJ2-5, with D unresolved. The CDR3 extends over 14 amino acids. V shed 4 bases and J shed 5 bases, with 13 bases lying between them. Germline V gene sequence: CDR1 KGHDR, CDR2 SFDVKD. The CDR3 protein is CATSELGPGETQYF. CDR3 DNA: TGTGCCACCAGTGAGCTAGGGCCCGGGGAGACCCAGTACTTC.

The rearrangement joins TRBV18 to TRBJ1-2; 7 nucleotides align to TRBD1. CDR1 is KGHSH and CDR2 is LQKENI in the germline V gene. V dropped 3 bases and J dropped 2; count of bases not matched to a gene: 9. The CDR3 covers 16 residues. The chain's CDR3 is CASSPRTGAENYGYTF. CDR3 DNA sequence: TGTGCCAGCTCACCCCGTACAGGGGCGGAAAACTATGGCTACACCTTC.

The rearrangement links TRBV20-1 to TRBJ1-6; D gene ambiguous. Per the germline V gene, CDR1 is DFQATT and CDR2 is SNEGSKA (reference sequence). V shed 3 bases and J shed 4 bases, with 10 bases lying between them. The CDR3 is 14 amino acids. The CDR3 DNA reads TGCAGTGCTAGCGTAGGAACTTATAATTCACCCCTCCACTTT. It specifies CSASVGTYNSPLHF.

The chain combines TRBV24-1 with TRBJ2-6; TRBD1 or TRBD2 may be the D gene (6 bases each). The CDR3 length is 15 residues. The V end lost 2 bases, the J end lost 4 bases, and 8 bases lay between the germline ends. CDR1 is KGHDR and CDR2 is SFDVKD in the germline V gene. This CDR3 reads CATSDWGAGANVLTF. Here the CDR3 DNA reads TGTGCCACCAGTGATTGGGGGGCCGGGGCCAACGTCCTGACTTTC.

This clonotype has only a few counts. This chain joins TRBV7-2 and TRBJ1-1; 10 bases match TRBD1. The CDR3 runs to 13 residues. The germline CDR1 and CDR2 sequences are SGHTA and FQGNSA. V lost 1 base, J lost 11 bases, and 4 bases stayed unmatched. CDR3 DNA: TGTGCCAGCAGCTTAGTGGGGGGACAGGGGGCTTTCTTT. Encoded protein: CASSLVGGQGAFF. The complete variable domain, with remaining parts taken from reference TRBV7-2 and TRBJ1-1, reads GAGVSQSPSNKVTEKGKDVELRCDPISGHTALYWYRQSLGQGLEFLIYFQGNSAPDKSGLPSDRFSAERTGGSVSTLTIQRTQQEDSAVYLCASSLVGGQGAFFGQGTRLTVV.

J is TRBJ1-5 and V is TRBV19, with 7 bases fitting TRBD1. CDR1 is LNHDA and CDR2 is SQIVND in the germline V gene (reference sequence). The junction had 14 bases not matched to a gene; V was cut back by 7 bases and J by 5 bases. This CDR3 contains 16 residues. CDR3 region: CASKGQGGQRYQPQHF. As DNA, the CDR3 is TGTGCCAGTAAAGGGCAGGGGGGCCAGCGATATCAGCCCCAGCATTTT.

The chain uses TRBV7-2 and TRBJ1-5, with D hard to call. The CDR3 length is 15 residues. Trimming took 5 bases from V and 3 from J, leaving 14 bases between them. The germline V gene has CDR1 SGHTA and CDR2 FQGNSA. Here the CDR3 DNA reads TGTGCCAGCAGCCCGATGGGGAAGGTCAATCAGCCCCAGCATTTT. This sequence encodes CASSPMGKVNQPQHF.

This chain links TRBV7-2 with TRBJ1-5, with 9 nucleotides matching TRBD1. The junction had 7 bases not matched to a gene; V was cut back by 3 bases and J by 4 bases. Germline loops: CDR1 SGHTA, CDR2 FQGNSA. The CDR3 spans 16 residues. For the CDR3, the DNA is TGTGCCAGCAGCTTCTCCTCCGGGACAGGGAATCAGCCCCAGCATTTT. This sequence encodes CASSFSSGTGNQPQHF.

V usage is TRBV19 and J usage is TRBJ1-1, with 10 bases aligning to TRBD1. The J segment lost 4 bases and the V segment lost 6 bases, leaving 2 bases of the junction unmatched. CDR1 and CDR2 from the germline V gene are LNHDA and SQIVND (reference sequence). The CDR3 extends over 13 amino acids. CDR3 coding DNA: TGTGCCAGTAGCGGGGACAGGGGCACTGAAGCTTTCTTT. This codes for CASSGDRGTEAFF.

V and J are TRBV19 and TRBJ1-5; D remains unclear. The length of the CDR3 is 13 residues. V lost 7 bases and J lost 13, with 20 bases in between. In germline, CDR1 is LNHDA, CDR2 SQIVND (reference sequence). Here the CDR3 reads CASTPTGKFKQHF. CDR3 bases: TGTGCCAGTACCCCAACCGGGAAGTTCAAACAGCATTTT.

V gene TRBV10-3 combines with J gene TRBJ2-3; D might be TRBD2 (7 bases). From germline, CDR1 is ENHRY and CDR2 SYGVKD. The CDR3 is 14 amino acids. Trimming pared 8 bases from V and 3 bases from J, leaving 15 bases between. CDR3 nucleotide sequence: TGTGCCATCGGTGCGGGGGCCCCTACAGATACGCAGTATTTT. It translates to CAIGAGAPTDTQYF.

This clonotype came up a few times. CDR3 in DNA: TGCAGTGCGACCCGACAGGGGGGTCTGGGGACTGAAGCTTTCTTT. Residues: CSATRQGGLGTEAFF. V is TRBV20-1 and J is TRBJ1-1, with TRBD1 identical over 9 bases. In germline, CDR1 is DFQATT, CDR2 SNEGSKA (reference sequence). The V segment lost 6 bases and the J segment 5 bases; nucleotides outside the gene matches: 13. The CDR3 is 15 amino acids.

This sequence joins TRBV4-2 and TRBJ1-3; 7 nucleotides line up with TRBD1. This CDR3 is 15 amino acids long. V lost 0 bases, J lost 3 bases, and 2 bases stayed unmatched. Germline CDR1 and CDR2: LGHNA and YNFKEQ. Here the CDR3 reads CASSQDRGVGNTIYF. In DNA form, the CDR3 reads TGTGCCAGCAGCCAAGACAGGGGGGTTGGAAACACCATATATTTT.

V usage is TRBV28 and J usage is TRBJ2-3; 9 nucleotides line up with TRBD1. Germline V gene lookup returns CDR1 MDHEN and CDR2 SYDVKM. V shed 7 bases and J 6 bases; nucleotides not matched to a gene: 11. CDR3 size: 15 residues. The CDR3 region is CASTHRGQVWDTQYF. The DNA of the CDR3 is TGTGCCAGCACCCACAGGGGGCAGGTTTGGGATACGCAGTATTTT.

The rearrangement uses TRBV15 and TRBJ2-3, with D maybe TRBD2 (6 bases). The V gene's germline CDR1 is LNHNV and CDR2 YYDKDF (reference sequence). V was clipped by 0 bases and J by 11 bases, with 18 bases between them. The CDR3 has 15 amino acids. The CDR3 protein is CATSREREVEIRQYF. The CDR3 DNA follows: TGTGCCACCAGCAGAGAGAGGGAGGTTGAAATTAGGCAGTATTTT.

The gene calls are TRBV5-5 and TRBJ1-4; TRBD1 is a possible D gene (6 bases). Germline V lookup: CDR1 SGHKS, CDR2 YYEKEE (reference sequence). V was clipped by 1 base and J by 2 bases, with 12 bases between them. This CDR3 spans 16 amino acids. CDR3 in DNA: TGTGCCAGCAGCTTGCCCACAGGGCCCACTAATGAAAAACTGTTTTTT. This sequence encodes CASSLPTGPTNEKLFF.

This clonotype occurred once. V usage is TRBV27 and J usage is TRBJ2-2, with 8 bases aligning to TRBD2. Trimming took 2 bases from V and 4 from J; bases not matched to a gene: 9. Germline-derived CDR1 and CDR2 are MNHEY and SMNVEV (reference sequence). The CDR3 runs 17 residues. As DNA, the CDR3 is TGTGCCAGCAGTTTAAATTCCGGGACTAGGGGCACCGGGGAGCTGTTTTTT. It encodes CASSLNSGTRGTGELFF.

The chain couples TRBV6-1 to TRBJ1-6, with D unclear. CDR3 size: 18 residues. V lost 6 bases and J lost 0, with 18 bases in between. Germline V CDR1 and CDR2: MNHNS, SASEGT. In DNA form, the CDR3 reads TGTGCCAGCAGCCCATTTCGGACGGGCAGCTCCTATAATTCACCCCTCCACTTT. Protein: CASSPFRTGSSYNSPLHF.

V usage is TRBV6-2 or TRBV6-3 and J usage is TRBJ1-5, with no clear D. The CDR3 length is 15 residues. Germline CDR1 reads MNHEY; CDR2 reads SVGEGT. Trimming cost V 5 bases and J 3 bases, with 14 bases left between them. CDR3 sequence (DNA): TGTGCCAGCAGTCTTGAAGGGTTGACCAATCAGCCCCAGCATTTT. Translation gives CASSLEGLTNQPQHF.

This chain links TRBV4-1 with TRBJ2-1; D may be TRBD2 (5 bases). CDR3 size: 14 residues. V lost 5 bases, J lost 3 bases, and 11 bases lay in between. Germline V lookup: CDR1 MGHRA, CDR2 YSYEKL. The DNA for the CDR3 is TGCGCCAGCAGCGAGAGGGCCCTCTACAATGAGCAGTTCTTC. Translation: CASSERALYNEQFF.